This T cell receptor (beta chain) was sequenced in a study of PD-L1 blockade in urothelial cancer. About the research overall: Of roughly 31 patients, approximately 23 were males with bladder-origin urothelial cancer. Study patients had been treated with 0 to 3 previous chemotherapy regimens.

Germline values: CDR1 MNHNS, CDR2 SASEGT. This CDR3 is built from 12 residues. V was pared by 6 bases and J by 7 bases, with 10 bases between. Noted time point: peripheral blood 6 weeks after treatment start. The table came from immunoSEQ multiplex PCR; TCRdb's copy has only in-frame clones and leaves some out. The table shows about 30,000 clones, with roughly nine tenths occurring only once. The genes are TRBV6-1 and TRBJ1-5; D is perhaps TRBD1 (6 bases). The sample here was PBMCs, taken around atezolizumab (anti-PD-L1) treatment. This TCR was sampled from an elderly man with urothelial cancer. CDR3 region: CASSAGAQPQHF. The CDR3 DNA is TGTGCCAGCAGCGCGGGGGCGCAGCCCCAGCATTTT.